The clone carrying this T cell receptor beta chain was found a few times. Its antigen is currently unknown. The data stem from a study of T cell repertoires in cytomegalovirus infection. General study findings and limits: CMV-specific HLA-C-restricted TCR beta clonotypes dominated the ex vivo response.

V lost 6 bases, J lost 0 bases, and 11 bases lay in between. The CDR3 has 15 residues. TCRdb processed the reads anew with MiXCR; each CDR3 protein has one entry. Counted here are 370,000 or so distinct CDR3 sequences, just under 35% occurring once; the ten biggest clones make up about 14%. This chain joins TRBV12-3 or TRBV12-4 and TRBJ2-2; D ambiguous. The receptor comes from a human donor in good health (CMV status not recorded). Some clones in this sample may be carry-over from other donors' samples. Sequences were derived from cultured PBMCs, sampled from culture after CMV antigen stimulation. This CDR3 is CASSPNPSNTGELFF. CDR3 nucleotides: TGTGCCAGCAGCCCTAACCCTTCGAACACCGGGGAGCTGTTTTTT.